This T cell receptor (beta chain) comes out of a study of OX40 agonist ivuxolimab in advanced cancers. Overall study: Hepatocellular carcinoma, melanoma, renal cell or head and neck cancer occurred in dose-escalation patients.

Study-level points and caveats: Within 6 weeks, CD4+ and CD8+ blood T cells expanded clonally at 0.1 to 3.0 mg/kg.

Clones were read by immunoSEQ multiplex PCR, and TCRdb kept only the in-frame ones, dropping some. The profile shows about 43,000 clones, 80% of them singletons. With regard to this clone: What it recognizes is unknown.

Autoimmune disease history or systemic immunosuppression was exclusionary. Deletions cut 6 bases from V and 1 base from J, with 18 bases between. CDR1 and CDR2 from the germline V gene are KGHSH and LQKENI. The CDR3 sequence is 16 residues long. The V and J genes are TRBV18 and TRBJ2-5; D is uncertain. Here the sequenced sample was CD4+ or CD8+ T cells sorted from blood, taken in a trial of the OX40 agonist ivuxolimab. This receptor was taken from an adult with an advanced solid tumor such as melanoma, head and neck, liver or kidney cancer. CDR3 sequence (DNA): TGTGCCAGCTCCAAAAGCTCCGGATCACGCCAAGAGACCCAGTACTTC. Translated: CASSKSSGSRQETQYF. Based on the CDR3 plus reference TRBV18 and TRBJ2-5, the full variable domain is NAGVMQNPRHLVRRRGQEARLRCSPMKGHSHVYWYRQLPEEGLKFMVYLQKENIIDESGMPKERFSAEFPKEGPSILRIQQVVRGDSAAYFCASSKSSGSRQETQYFGPGTRLLVL.